This is a list of T cell receptor beta chains from one sample in a study of cytomegalovirus exposure and HLA in healthy donors. The protocol was immunoSEQ multiplex PCR, while the TCRdb copy is restricted to in-frame clones and leaves out a portion. The table records roughly 150,000 clones, roughly 70% of them present only once. The material sequenced was PBMCs. The receptors were gathered from a male donor in good health and CMV-seronegative. CDR3s include the opening cysteine and the closing phenylalanine or tryptophan. Each record gives: clone size, J gene, V gene, D gene, CDR3 DNA, CDR3 protein. A D gene is named only where the DNA matches it firmly. Where a row states a size, it is once, few, many or the class of an expanded clone; other rows omit it.

. | TRBJ1-6 | TRBV7-9 | . | TGTTCCAGCACCTTGGGGGGGGCCAATTCACCCCTCCACTTT | CSSTLGGANSPLHF
. | TRBJ1-5 | TRBV18 | TRBD1 | TGTGCCAGCTCACGCACGCCGGGACAGGGAGACAATCAGCCCCAGCATTTT | CASSRTPGQGDNQPQHF
. | TRBJ2-5 | TRBV29-1 | TRBD2 | TGCAGCGCCGGACTAGGGGTGGAGACCCAGTACTTC | CSAGLGVETQYF
. | TRBJ1-4 | TRBV27 | . | TGTGCCAGCAGTTTAGAGCCGAATGAAAAACTGTTTTTT | CASSLEPNEKLFF
. | TRBJ2-1 | TRBV30 | . | TGTGCCTGCTCCACGTTACAACCCTCCTACAATGAGCAGTTCTTC | CACSTLQPSYNEQFF
. | TRBJ2-2 | TRBV9 | . | TGTGCCAGCAGCGTTTCGAACTCGGCTAGCACCGGGGAGCTGTTTTTT | CASSVSNSASTGELFF
. | TRBJ2-7 | TRBV4-1 | . | TGCGCCAGCAGCCCGTCGTCTAGCCACTTGGGCGAGCAGTACTTC | CASSPSSSHLGEQYF
. | TRBJ1-2 | TRBV5-6 | . | TGTGCCAGCAGCCGTGACAGGCCCGACTATGGCTACACCTTC | CASSRDRPDYGYTF
. | TRBJ2-5 | TRBV28 | TRBD2 | TGTGCCAGCAGCCTTGGACTAGCGGGGGAGACCCAGTACTTC | CASSLGLAGETQYF
. | TRBJ2-2 | TRBV15 | . | TGTGCCACCAGCAGAGATTATCTCGGGACTGGAACTTACACCGGGGAGCTGTTTTTT | CATSRDYLGTGTYTGELFF
once | TRBJ2-7 | TRBV29-1 | . | TGCAGCGTTGAGGTCAGGGTATCCGAGCAGTACTTC | CSVEVRVSEQYF
. | TRBJ2-2 | TRBV5-1 | . | TGCGCCAGCAGCCCCGGTGGCGGGGGCAGTACAGGCGGGGAGCTGTTTTTT | CASSPGGGGSTGGELFF
. | TRBJ1-6 | TRBV5-4 | . | TGTGCCAGCAGCTCAGGGACCTATAATTCACCCCTCCACTTT | CASSSGTYNSPLHF
. | TRBJ2-7 | TRBV5-5 | TRBD1 | TGTGCCAGCAGACCCGGGACAGCAGTCTACGAGCAGTACTTC | CASRPGTAVYEQYF
. | TRBJ2-7 | TRBV7-2 | . | TGTGCCAGCAGTTCCCAGCGGGCCTCCTACGAGCAGTACTTC | CASSSQRASYEQYF
. | TRBJ2-7 | TRBV5-1 | . | TGCGCCAGCAGCTTGGATGTGGGGCTAGAACACGAGCAGTACTTC | CASSLDVGLEHEQYF
. | TRBJ1-5 | TRBV19 | TRBD1 | TGTGCCAGTAGCGACAGGGGGCCGAGCAATCAGCCCCAGCATTTT | CASSDRGPSNQPQHF
. | TRBJ1-3 | TRBV15 | . | TGTGCCACCAGCAGAGATCCGGGAAACACCATATATTTT | CATSRDPGNTIYF
. | TRBJ2-1 | TRBV7-2 | TRBD2 | TGTGCCAGCAGCTTAGGCGGGAGTAGTAATGAGCAGTTCTTC | CASSLGGSSNEQFF
. | TRBJ1-2 | TRBV11-1 | TRBD1 | TGTGCCAGCAGCGCAGGGACAGGTCTTGACTATGGCTACACCTTC | CASSAGTGLDYGYTF
. | TRBJ1-6 | TRBV7-2 | TRBD1 | TGTGCCAGCAGCCCACAGACAGGGGTCACACCCCTCCACTTT | CASSPQTGVTPLHF
. | TRBJ1-2 | TRBV19 | . | TGTGCCAGTACCGATGGTTCGGTGGATGGCTACACCTTC | CASTDGSVDGYTF
. | TRBJ1-4 | TRBV6-6 | . | TGTGCCAGCAGCCTCGGGGTAGCAACTAATGAAAAACTGTTTTTT | CASSLGVATNEKLFF
few | TRBJ2-3 | TRBV6-4 | . | TGTGCCAGCAGTGTTCAGGCGAGCACAGATACGCAGTATTTT | CASSVQASTDTQYF
. | TRBJ2-5 | TRBV5-1 | . | TGCGCCAGCAGCTTTCGACAGCCCCAAGAGACCCAGTACTTC | CASSFRQPQETQYF
. | TRBJ2-2 | TRBV21-1 | . | TGTGCCAGCAGCAAAGCGCTCGAAGGAGGAGGACACAGGGATCGGGGTGCCGGGGAGCTGTTTTTT | CASSKALEGGGHRDRGAGELFF
few | TRBJ1-1 | TRBV5-4 | . | TGTGCCAGCAGCACGACATCAGACAGGGAAGCTTTCTTT | CASSTTSDREAFF
. | TRBJ1-3 | TRBV9 | . | TGTGCCAGCGGGGGGGGGACTACTGGAAACACCATATATTTT | CASGGGTTGNTIYF
. | TRBJ2-2 | TRBV5-4 | TRBD1 | TGTGCCAGCAGCTTAACAGGGGCAGCGAGCGGGGAGCTGTTTTTT | CASSLTGAASGELFF
. | TRBJ2-7 | TRBV11-2 | . | TGTGCCAGCAGCTACACGACCTACGAGCAGTACTTC | CASSYTTYEQYF
. | TRBJ1-4 | TRBV7-2 | . | TGTGCCAGCAGCTCCCACCGGCGGACAGATGCTAATGAAAAACTGTTTTTT | CASSSHRRTDANEKLFF
. | TRBJ1-4 | TRBV28 | . | TGTGCCAGCAGTTTAGAACCGGGGGGGGTCCATGAAAAACTGTTTTTT | CASSLEPGGVHEKLFF
. | TRBJ2-1 | TRBV20-1 | . | TGCAGTGCTAGGGCCTATGAGCAGTTCTTC | CSARAYEQFF
. | TRBJ2-2 | TRBV19 | . | TGTGCCAGTACGGCGGGGATGAACACCGGGGAGCTGTTTTTT | CASTAGMNTGELFF
. | TRBJ2-7 | TRBV30 | TRBD1 | TGTGCCTGGAACTCCGGGACAGGGACCTACGAGCAGTACTTC | CAWNSGTGTYEQYF
. | TRBJ1-4 | TRBV5-1 | TRBD1 | TGCGCCAGCAGCTGGGAGACAGGGGGCAGTGAAAAACTGTTTTTT | CASSWETGGSEKLFF
. | TRBJ2-3 | TRBV13 | . | TGTGCCAGCAGCTTAGTTTCTTTTCGGTCGGGGGTCACAGATACGCAGTATTTT | CASSLVSFRSGVTDTQYF
. | TRBJ2-1 | TRBV5-4 | TRBD1 | TGTGCCAGCAGCCCCACAGGGGTGGCGCGCAATGAGCAGTTCTTC | CASSPTGVARNEQFF
. | TRBJ2-6 | TRBV7-2 | . | TGTGCCAGCAGCTTCTCAGGGCTTGGGGCCAACGTCCTGACTTTC | CASSFSGLGANVLTF
. | TRBJ2-3 | TRBV28 | TRBD1 | TGTGCCAGCAGTTCCCGGGACAGGCTCACAGATACGCAGTATTTT | CASSSRDRLTDTQYF
. | TRBJ2-5 | TRBV2 | TRBD2 | TGTGCCAGCAGTGAAACTAGCGGGGCACAAGAGACCCAGTACTTC | CASSETSGAQETQYF
. | TRBJ1-2 | TRBV14 | TRBD1 | TGTGCCAGCAGCCCCGCAGGGGACAGGGGGACCATGGGCTACACCTTC | CASSPAGDRGTMGYTF
. | TRBJ2-1 | TRBV28 | TRBD1 | TGTGCCAGCAGTTTCGGGACAGGCTCCTACAATGAGCAGTTCTTC | CASSFGTGSYNEQFF
few | TRBJ2-7 | TRBV28 | TRBD2 | TGTGCCAGCAGTCCGACTAGCTGGGGCTCCTACGAGCAGTACTTC | CASSPTSWGSYEQYF
once | TRBJ2-1 | TRBV19 | . | TGTGCCAGTAGTGAGATACAGGGAAATGAGCAGTTCTTC | CASSEIQGNEQFF
once | TRBJ2-7 | TRBV7-9 | . | TGTGCCAGCAGCTTATATAGGATGACCGGACGGGGGACCTACGAGCAGTACTTC | CASSLYRMTGRGTYEQYF
. | TRBJ1-1 | TRBV9 | . | TGTGCCAGCAGCGTATCGGGAACGAACACTGAAGCTTTCTTT | CASSVSGTNTEAFF
once | TRBJ2-3 | TRBV9 | TRBD2 | TGTGCCAGCAGCGTAGGGGCGCGGGGGAACACAGATACGCAGTATTTT | CASSVGARGNTDTQYF
. | TRBJ2-5 | TRBV7-6 | TRBD1 | TGTGCCAGCAGCTTAAATTGGGGACAGAAAGAGACCCAGTACTTC | CASSLNWGQKETQYF
. | TRBJ2-7 | TRBV27 | TRBD2 | TGTGCCAGCAGAATAGCGGGAGGGCGAGAGCAGTACTTC | CASRIAGGREQYF
. | TRBJ2-7 | TRBV7-9 | . | TGTGCCAGCAGTTTCAGGGGCGCAACCTACGAGCAGTACTTT | CASSFRGATYEQYF
. | TRBJ1-2 | TRBV7-2 | . | TGTGCCAGCAGCTTAGCGGTTGCCAGGGTAGGGGGCTACACCTTC | CASSLAVARVGGYTF